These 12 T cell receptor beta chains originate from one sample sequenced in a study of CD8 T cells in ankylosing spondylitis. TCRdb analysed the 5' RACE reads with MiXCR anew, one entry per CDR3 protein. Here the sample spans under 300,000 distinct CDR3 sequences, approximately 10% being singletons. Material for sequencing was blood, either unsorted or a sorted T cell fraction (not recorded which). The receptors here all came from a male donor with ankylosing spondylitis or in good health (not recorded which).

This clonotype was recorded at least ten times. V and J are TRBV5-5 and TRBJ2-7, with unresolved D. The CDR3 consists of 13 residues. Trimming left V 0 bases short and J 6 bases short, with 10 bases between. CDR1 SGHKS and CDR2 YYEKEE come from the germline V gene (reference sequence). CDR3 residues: CASSLGLGIEQYF. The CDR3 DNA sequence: TGTGCCAGCAGCTTGGGTTTGGGGATCGAGCAGTACTTC.

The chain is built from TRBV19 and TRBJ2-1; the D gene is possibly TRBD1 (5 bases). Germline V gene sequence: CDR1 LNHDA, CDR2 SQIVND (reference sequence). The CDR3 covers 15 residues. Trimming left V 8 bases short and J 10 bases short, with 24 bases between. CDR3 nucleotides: TGTGCCAGTGGCCTACTGGGGCTATCGGTGGGGGAGCAGTTCTTC. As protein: CASGLLGLSVGEQFF.

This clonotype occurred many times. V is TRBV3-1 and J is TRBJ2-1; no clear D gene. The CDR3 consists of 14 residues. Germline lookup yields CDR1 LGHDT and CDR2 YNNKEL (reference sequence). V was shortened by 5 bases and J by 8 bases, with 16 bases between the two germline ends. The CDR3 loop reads CASSSATRWDEQFF. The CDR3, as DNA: TGTGCCAGCAGCTCGGCTACACGGTGGGATGAGCAGTTCTTC.

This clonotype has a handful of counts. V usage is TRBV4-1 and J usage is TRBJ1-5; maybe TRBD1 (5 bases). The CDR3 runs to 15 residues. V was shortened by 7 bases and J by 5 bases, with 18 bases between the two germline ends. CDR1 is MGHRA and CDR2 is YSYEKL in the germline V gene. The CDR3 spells CASTLDGGTDQPQHF. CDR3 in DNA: TGCGCCAGCACCCTAGATGGGGGAACAGATCAGCCCCAGCATTTT.

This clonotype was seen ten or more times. The CDR3 sequence is CSASFQGVAATEQYF. The CDR3 DNA reads TGCAGTGCTAGTTTCCAGGGGGTAGCGGCGACCGAGCAGTACTTC. The chain carries TRBV20-1 and TRBJ2-7; D possibly corresponds to TRBD1 (7 bases). CDR1 and CDR2 (germline): DFQATT, SNEGSKA (reference sequence). Trimming took off 3 bases at V and 6 bases at J, with 21 bases between the two ends. This CDR3 is built from 15 residues.

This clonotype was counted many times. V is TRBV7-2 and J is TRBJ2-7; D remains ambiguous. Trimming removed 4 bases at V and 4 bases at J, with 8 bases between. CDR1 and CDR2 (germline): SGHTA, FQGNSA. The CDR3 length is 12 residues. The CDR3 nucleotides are TGTGCCAGCAGCTCCCCAGTTTACGAGCAGTACTTC. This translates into CASSSPVYEQYF.

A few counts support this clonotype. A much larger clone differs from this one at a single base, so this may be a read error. CDR3: CAISWDRRDSRDTQYF. The CDR3, as DNA: TGTGCCATCAGCTGGGACAGACGGGACTCAAGGGATACGCAGTATTTT. The genes are TRBV5-6 and TRBJ2-3; possibly TRBD1 for D (7 bases). The CDR3 extends over 16 amino acids. Per germline, CDR1 SGHDT and CDR2 YYEEEE.

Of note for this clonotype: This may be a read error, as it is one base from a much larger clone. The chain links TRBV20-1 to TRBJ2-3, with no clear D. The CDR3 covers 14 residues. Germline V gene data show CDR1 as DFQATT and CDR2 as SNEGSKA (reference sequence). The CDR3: CSANGAESTDRQYF. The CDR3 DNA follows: TGCAGTGCAAATGGCGCTGAAAGCACAGATAGGCAGTATTTT.

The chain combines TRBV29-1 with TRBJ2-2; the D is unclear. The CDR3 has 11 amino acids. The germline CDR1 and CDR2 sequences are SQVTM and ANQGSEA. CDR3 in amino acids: CNVLTDGELFF. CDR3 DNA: TGCAACGTACTCACGGACGGGGAGCTGTTTTTT.

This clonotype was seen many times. CDR3 in amino acids: CSVVFGYEQYF. CDR3 sequence (DNA): TGCAGCGTTGTGTTCGGTTACGAGCAGTACTTC. The chain recombines TRBV29-1 with TRBJ2-7; D gene uncertain. CDR3 length: 11 amino acids. The germline V gene encodes CDR1 SQVTM and CDR2 ANQGSEA. V was cut by 4 bases and J by 4 bases, with 8 bases left in between.

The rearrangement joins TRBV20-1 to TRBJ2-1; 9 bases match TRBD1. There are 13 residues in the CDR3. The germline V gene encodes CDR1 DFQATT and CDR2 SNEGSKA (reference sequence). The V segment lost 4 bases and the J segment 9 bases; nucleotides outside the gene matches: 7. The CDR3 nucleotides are TGCAGTGCTAAAGGACAGGGGAATCGTGAGCAGTTCTTC. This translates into CSAKGQGNREQFF.

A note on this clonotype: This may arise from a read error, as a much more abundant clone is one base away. The CDR3 loop is CTISDTPYEQYF. For the CDR3, the DNA is TGTACCATCAGTGATACTCCCTACGAGCAGTACTTC. This chain uses TRBV10-3 with TRBJ2-7; D ambiguous. There are 12 residues in the CDR3. Germline V CDR1 and CDR2: ENHRY, SYGVKD.